A single TCR beta chain is shown here with its context. There is no known antigen for this receptor. No base quality values were provided; no much bigger clone lies one nucleotide off. From its cysteine to its phenylalanine, the CDR3 spans 14 amino acids. Here the CDR3 DNA is all that survives: 42 bases in frame from base 1. The germline V gene specifies SGHRS as CDR1 and YFSETQ as CDR2. Here V drops 7 bases and J drops 2 bases, and the junction holds 7 bases not matched to any gene. The immunoSEQ assay, a bias-controlled multiplex PCR with V- and J-specific primers, was used to amplify TCR beta CDR3 regions from genomic DNA. A second PCR step added a proprietary barcode and Illumina adapter sequences to the CDR3 amplicons. An Illumina MiSeq instrument was used to sequence the CDR3 libraries. In the original analysis: Export and quality control were handled in immunoSEQ Analyzer 3.0, while downstream analyses relied on R Bioconductor and Immunarch. Only productive rearrangements within the normalized downsampled data set were used in the calculation of repertoire metrics. In the normalized cohort, a clonotype counted as pathologically expanded if the clonotype was larger than 5 templates. Repertoire diversity was measured with the Inverse Simpson Index. To capture all clonotypes, the CMV-specificity analyses were run on the non-normalized data set. Drawn from immuneACCESS, this table holds only the in-frame rearrangements with V and J called that TCRdb kept. Clones are partly lost; checked studies trace under half to an unresolved V gene and leave the rest unexplained. That table furnishes V, J and clone size, whereas the DNA furnished D and trimming. In all, the sample holds fewer than 70,000 clones, and around 94% of those were seen once. The ten largest account for roughly 1.7% of the sample.

This entry is derived from a study of T cell clonotyping in hematopoietic cell transplantation (dated by TCRdb to the early 2020s). Regarding the complete study: A total of more than 110 blood samples were gathered in the study from 30 to 35 consecutive transplant recipients along with their related donors. Patients were recruited between 2015 and January 2017 and followed until late 2020 or death. What the authors observed across the whole study: The sample size was limited and the cells went unsorted, which meant the CD4 and CD8 repertoire contributions could not be told apart. Only a small fraction of recipient repertoires overlapped donor repertoires, with over 95% appearing de novo at the given depth. A decrease in recipient TCR diversity was observed after transplant, and a progressive increase in pathologically expanded clonotypes was seen from day 30 to day 180. Broader posttransplant TCR repertoire diversity was predicted by donor and pretransplant recipient Inverse Simpson Index values.

Related transplant donors provided blood samples for TCR beta sequencing. Nuclei Lysis Solution was used to extract genomic DNA from fresh or cryopreserved unfractionated peripheral blood mononuclear cells. Specimen: peripheral blood mononuclear cells. The receptor's source is a man aged 45 to 65 in good health. Some clones in this sample may be carry-over from other donors' samples. The rearrangement combines TRBV5-1 with TRBJ2-3, with 7 bases matching TRBD1. In nucleotide form, the sequence is TGCGCCAGCCGCACAGGGGACGACACAGATACGCAGTATTTT. Its product reads: CASRTGDDTDTQYF.